The present T cell receptor beta chain was sequenced within a study of T cell repertoires in cytomegalovirus infection. Turning to the study itself: Public TCR beta signatures provided an indication of both CMV infection and a matching HLA type.

This clonotype was detected many times. Its antigen is unidentified. In TCRdb, the reads were re-called with MiXCR into one record per CDR3 protein. The sample carries about 280,000 distinct CDR3 sequences, about 20% recorded once. V was pared by 0 bases and J by 7 bases, with 3 bases of the junction left unmatched. The length of the CDR3 is 15 residues. From germline, CDR1 is LNHNV and CDR2 YYDKDF (reference sequence). The chain has TRBV15 and TRBJ2-1; TRBD2 matches at 10 bases. The sequencing used cultured PBMCs, collected from culture after CMV antigen stimulation. The source is a human donor in good health (CMV status not recorded). Some clones in this sample may be carry-over from other donors' samples. CDR3 amino acids: CATSRDSSGSNEQFF. In DNA, the CDR3 is TGTGCCACCAGCAGAGATTCTAGCGGGAGTAATGAGCAGTTCTTC. The whole variable domain, remainder taken from reference TRBV15 and TRBJ2-1, is DAMVIQNPRYQVTQFGKPVTLSCSQTLNHNVMYWYQQKSSQAPKLLFHYYDKDFNNEADTPDNFQSRRPNTSFCFLDIRSPGLGDTAMYLCATSRDSSGSNEQFFGPGTRLTVL.